This passage covers 5 T cell receptor beta chains from one sample sequenced in a study of T-cell reconstitution after alpha-beta-depleted transplantation in children (dated by TCRdb to the mid-2010s). Library construction relied on PCR. Sequencing was performed on an Illumina HiSeq 2500. TCR library preparation used molecular barcoding, with unique molecular identifiers applied to normalize quantification of the TCRbeta repertoire. TCRdb trimmed public reads at Q25 via fastp, called clones via MiXCR and kept in-frame beta chains. A single entry per CDR3 protein holds the most common genes and DNA from its merged rows. Counted in this sample were almost 500,000 distinct CDR3 sequences; about an eighth of them appeared once. The ten largest clonotypes hold over 5.5% of the sample. The input for sequencing was PBMCs from the stem cell graft donor, taken from the stem cell graft. The origin of the receptors is a human donor who donated a stem cell graft to a child with combined immunodeficiency.

This clonotype occurred many times. V gene TRBV29-1 combines with J gene TRBJ2-1; TRBD2 aligns across 7 bases. CDR3 length equals 16 residues. V was pared by 3 bases and J by 0 bases, with 8 bases of the junction left unmatched. Germline V gene sequence: CDR1 SQVTM, CDR2 ANQGSEA. CDR3 residues: CSVDPGLPNSYNEQFF. The CDR3 DNA reads as TGCAGCGTTGATCCGGGACTACCTAACTCCTACAATGAGCAGTTCTTC.

At least ten counts were recorded for this clonotype. V is TRBV12-3 or TRBV12-4 and J is TRBJ2-7, with D perhaps TRBD2 (6 bases). The CDR3 consists of 13 residues. V dropped 5 bases and J dropped 1 base, with 9 bases sitting between them. In DNA, the CDR3 is TGTGCCAGCAGTGCCCGGGGGTCCTACGAGCAGTACTTC. It is translated as CASSARGSYEQYF.

This clonotype was counted only a few times. The chain has TRBV20-1 and TRBJ1-1; TRBD1 matches at 7 bases. This CDR3 region has 17 residues. Germline-derived CDR1 and CDR2 are DFQATT and SNEGSKA (reference sequence). V trimming: 2 bases; J trimming: 3 bases; junction bases outside the gene matches: 15. DNA for the CDR3: TGCAGTGCTAGAATTGAATCGAGGGGGCGCGGGGACACTGAAGCTTTCTTT. Amino acids: CSARIESRGRGDTEAFF.

This clonotype was counted many times. The chain employs TRBV29-1 and TRBJ2-7, with 9 bases identical to TRBD2. This CDR3 spans 13 amino acids. The germline V gene encodes CDR1 SQVTM and CDR2 ANQGSEA. The J segment lost 5 bases and the V segment lost 3 bases, leaving 5 bases of the junction unmatched. The chain's CDR3 is CSVEVSGSDEQYF. CDR3 DNA sequence: TGCAGCGTTGAGGTTAGCGGGAGCGACGAGCAGTACTTC.

This clonotype was counted at least ten times. J is TRBJ2-5 and V is TRBV7-2, with D tentatively TRBD1 (5 bases). The V gene's germline CDR1 is SGHTA and CDR2 FQGNSA. Trimming took 5 bases from V and 7 from J, leaving 11 bases between them. The CDR3 extends over 12 amino acids. DNA of the CDR3: TGTGCCAGCAGCCCCAGGGTGGGGACCCAGTACTTC. Its protein product is CASSPRVGTQYF.